This TCR beta chain was profiled in a study of blood T cell repertoires in COVID-19. Study overall: Samples of COVID-19 (acute and convalescent) were obtained from the United States, Italy and Spain.

Only in-frame clones appear in the TCRdb table, and some are missing; sequencing was by immunoSEQ multiplex PCR. This table has about 190,000 clones, 85% appearing once. This clone has only one observation. The TCR was taken from a woman older than 75 with acute or convalescent COVID-19. Sequenced: peripheral blood.

Here the CDR3 DNA reads TGTGCCAGCAGTTTCCGGACAGGGGGCCATGGCTACACCTTC. Translation: CASSFRTGGHGYTF. The chain carries TRBV28 and TRBJ1-2, with 11 bases fitting TRBD1. CDR1 and CDR2 (germline): MDHEN, SYDVKM. Trimming cost V 3 bases and J 6 bases; bases outside gene matches: 3. This CDR3 contains 14 residues.